Presented here are 31 T cell receptor beta chains from one specimen sequenced in a study of T cell responses to AZD1222 COVID-19 vaccine. Clones were sequenced by immunoSEQ multiplex PCR, and TCRdb holds only the in-frame ones, with some missing. This sample has 54,000 or so clones, with roughly 85% found just once. Sample: peripheral blood, taken on day 0 of AZD1222 vaccination. These receptors all come from an adult in good health.

The V and J genes are TRBV27 and TRBJ1-1; 8 nucleotides line up with TRBD1. The V gene's germline CDR1 is MNHEY and CDR2 SMNVEV (reference sequence). V was clipped by 2 bases and J by 5 bases; unmatched bases: 4. There are 14 residues in the CDR3. The CDR3 protein is CASSLQGARTEAFF. Written as DNA, the CDR3 is TGTGCCAGCAGTTTACAGGGGGCGAGGACTGAAGCTTTCTTT.

The rearrangement joins TRBV9 to TRBJ1-4, with D perhaps matching TRBD1 (6 bases). V was clipped by 3 bases and J by 3 bases, with 12 bases between them. The length of the CDR3 is 15 residues. The germline CDR1 and CDR2 sequences are SGDLS and YYNGEE. In nucleotides, the CDR3 is TGTGCCAGCAGCGCCCTGGGGGGGCCTAATGAAAAACTGTTTTTT. Its translation is CASSALGGPNEKLFF.

The chain combines TRBV7-2 with TRBJ1-2; D is ambiguous. Germline CDR1 reads SGHTA; CDR2 reads FQGNSA. The germline V and J ends were trimmed by 2 bases and 10 bases, with 14 bases remaining between them. The CDR3 has 13 residues. CDR3 bases: TGTGCCAGCAGCTTATCACTTAACGGATTCTACACCTTC. Residues: CASSLSLNGFYTF.

This chain links TRBV19 with TRBJ2-3; D gene ambiguous. Trimming stripped 5 bases from V and 2 bases from J, with 8 bases between. The CDR3 consists of 13 residues. The V gene's germline CDR1 is LNHDA and CDR2 SQIVND (reference sequence). The CDR3 reads CASSVFPTDTQYF. The CDR3 DNA is TGTGCCAGTAGTGTCTTCCCCACAGATACGCAGTATTTT.

This CDR3 reads CASSPSQSYNSPLHF. CDR3 bases: TGTGCCAGCAGCCCCAGTCAGTCATATAATTCACCCCTCCACTTT. This chain uses TRBV6-5 with TRBJ1-6; D ambiguous. CDR1 is MNHEY and CDR2 is SVGAGI in the germline V gene. The CDR3 extends over 15 amino acids. V shed 6 bases and J shed 4 bases, with 13 bases lying between them.

The CDR3: CASSASGTLGEKLFF. The CDR3 DNA sequence: TGCGCCAGCAGCGCGTCCGGGACGTTGGGGGAAAAACTGTTTTTT. The V and J genes are TRBV5-1 and TRBJ1-4, with a weak D call TRBD1 (5 bases). Germline V gene lookup returns CDR1 SGHRS and CDR2 YFSETQ. V gave up 4 bases and J gave up 8 bases, with 18 bases separating them. The CDR3 spans 15 residues.

The rearrangement joins TRBV6-5 to TRBJ1-6; the D gene is possibly TRBD1 (5 bases). The CDR3 has 14 amino acids. CDR1 MNHEY and CDR2 SVGAGI come from the germline V gene. Trimming removed 6 bases from V and 8 bases from J, with 14 bases in between. The CDR3 sequence: CASRQGISHSPLHF. Here the CDR3 DNA reads TGTGCCAGCAGGCAGGGCATCTCACATTCACCCCTCCACTTT.

This chain uses TRBV19 with TRBJ1-1, with TRBD1 matching over 8 bases. This CDR3 comprises 16 residues. The ends lost 2 bases at V and 0 bases at J; junction bases unmatched: 5. CDR1 LNHDA and CDR2 SQIVND come from the germline V gene (reference sequence). CDR3 coding DNA: TGTGCCAGTAGTATAAGACAGGGGACATTGAACACTGAAGCTTTCTTT. Amino acids: CASSIRQGTLNTEAFF.

The chain links TRBV4-1 to TRBJ2-6; D unclear. The V gene's germline CDR1 is MGHRA and CDR2 YSYEKL. V was trimmed by 1 base and J by 1 base, leaving 8 bases between them. The CDR3 length is 16 residues. This CDR3 is CASSQVAGSGANVLTF. CDR3 nucleotides: TGCGCCAGCAGCCAAGTTGCCGGATCTGGGGCCAACGTCCTGACTTTC.

This chain joins TRBV7-9 and TRBJ2-7; no clear D. In germline, CDR1 is SEHNR, CDR2 FQNEAQ (reference sequence). Trimming left V 5 bases short and J 7 bases short, with 15 bases between. The CDR3 is made up of 13 amino acids. Here the CDR3 reads CASSLDGPREQYF. In DNA, the CDR3 is TGTGCCAGCAGCCTCGACGGACCAAGGGAGCAGTACTTC.

The J gene is TRBJ2-1, the V gene TRBV27; perhaps TRBD2 as D (7 bases). The CDR3 covers 22 residues. V dropped 1 base and J dropped 7 bases, with 35 bases sitting between them. Germline V lookup: CDR1 MNHEY, CDR2 SMNVEV (reference sequence). In DNA form, the CDR3 reads TGTGCCAGCAGTTTATGGGGGGGGCCGGGACACGGATTTGTTGCAACCCCTAATGAGCAGTTCTTC. Its protein is CASSLWGGPGHGFVATPNEQFF.

The rearrangement joins TRBV28 to TRBJ2-7; 9 positions agree with TRBD1. Germline CDR1 reads MDHEN; CDR2 reads SYDVKM. CDR3 length: 17 amino acids. J lost 4 bases, V lost 7 bases, and 17 bases had no gene match. The CDR3 reads CASNPSEGQGRRYEQYF. Written as DNA, the CDR3 is TGTGCCAGCAACCCATCCGAGGGACAGGGAAGGCGTTACGAGCAGTACTTC.

V gene TRBV4-1 combines with J gene TRBJ1-2; TRBD1 is a possible D gene (5 bases). CDR1 is MGHRA and CDR2 is YSYEKL in the germline V gene. The CDR3 has 14 amino acids. Trimming took off 1 base at V and 9 bases at J, with 15 bases between the two ends. Written as DNA, the CDR3 is TGCGCCAGCAGCCAAGGGGGCAGGGTCAATAGCTACACCTTC. This encodes CASSQGGRVNSYTF.

The rearrangement joins TRBV13 to TRBJ1-3; D is unresolved. Per the germline V gene, CDR1 is PRHDT and CDR2 is FYEKMQ (reference sequence). Trimming stripped 1 base from V and 4 bases from J, with 8 bases between. The CDR3 totals 14 residues. This CDR3 reads CASSLVGQGNTIYF. CDR3 sequence (DNA): TGTGCCAGCAGCTTAGTAGGTCAGGGAAACACCATATATTTT.

This chain joins TRBV7-2 and TRBJ2-1; TRBD2 agrees at 8 bases. V lost 1 base, J lost 4 bases, and 6 bases stayed unmatched. This CDR3 region has 16 residues. Germline V lookup: CDR1 SGHTA, CDR2 FQGNSA. The DNA of the CDR3 is TGTGCCAGCAGCTTAGAAGGGACTAGGACTTACAATGAGCAGTTCTTC. Amino acids: CASSLEGTRTYNEQFF. The full variable domain, rest sourced from reference TRBV7-2 and TRBJ2-1, is GAGVSQSPSNKVTEKGKDVELRCDPISGHTALYWYRQSLGQGLEFLIYFQGNSAPDKSGLPSDRFSAERTGGSVSTLTIQRTQQEDSAVYLCASSLEGTRTYNEQFFGPGTRLTVL.

In its sample, this clone was seen once. The chain recombines TRBV6-2 or TRBV6-3 with TRBJ2-5, with a weak D call TRBD2 (7 bases). Deletions cut 3 bases from V and 1 base from J, with 12 bases between. Germline CDR1 reads MNHEY; CDR2 reads SVGEGT. The CDR3 covers 15 residues. This CDR3 is CASSYGEGGQETQYF. The CDR3 bases are TGTGCCAGCAGTTATGGGGAGGGGGGCCAAGAGACCCAGTACTTC.

The CDR3, as DNA: TGTGCCAGCTCACGGGGACTATCCTCGGCCACAGATACGCAGTATTTT. Encoded protein: CASSRGLSSATDTQYF. The chain has TRBV18 and TRBJ2-3; 7 bases are a match to TRBD2. The CDR3 runs to 16 residues. Per germline, CDR1 KGHSH and CDR2 LQKENI. Trimming cost V 4 bases and J 2 bases; bases outside gene matches: 9.

This chain joins TRBV28 and TRBJ1-1; D gene ambiguous. The V gene's germline CDR1 is MDHEN and CDR2 SYDVKM. The length of the CDR3 is 14 residues. V dropped 3 bases and J dropped 1 base, with 9 bases sitting between them. CDR3 residues: CASSLGSGNTEAFF. In nucleotides, the CDR3 is TGTGCCAGCAGTTTGGGATCGGGGAACACTGAAGCTTTCTTT.

The V and J genes are TRBV2 and TRBJ2-7; TRBD1 matches at 8 bases. After removal of 4 bases from V and 0 bases from J, the junction contained 2 bases not matched to a gene. CDR3 length equals 14 residues. CDR1 SNHLY and CDR2 FYNNEI come from the germline V gene. The CDR3 DNA follows: TGTGCCAGCAGTGGACAGGGGAGCTCCTACGAGCAGTACTTC. Translating gives CASSGQGSSYEQYF.

The chain uses TRBV7-8 and TRBJ2-3, with D perhaps TRBD2 (5 bases). Germline CDR1 and CDR2: SGHVS and FQNEAQ. This CDR3 is 14 amino acids long. The V gene lost 5 bases and the J gene lost 0 bases, with 9 bases spanning the gap. DNA of the CDR3: TGTGCCAGCAGCCAACTAGAAAGCACAGATACGCAGTATTTT. It specifies CASSQLESTDTQYF.

The chain carries TRBV11-2 and TRBJ2-1; perhaps TRBD1 as D (6 bases). Germline assignment: CDR1 SGHAT and CDR2 FQNNGV. The CDR3 has 14 amino acids. Trimming cost V 6 bases and J 3 bases, with 12 bases left between them. In DNA form, the CDR3 reads TGTGCCAGCAGACCTACAGGGAGCTACAATGAGCAGTTCTTC. Translating it yields CASRPTGSYNEQFF.

V is TRBV11-2 and J is TRBJ1-4; TRBD1 matches 7 bases. The CDR3 is 15 residues long. The J segment lost 4 bases and the V segment lost 4 bases, leaving 6 bases of the junction unmatched. CDR1 and CDR2 from the germline V gene are SGHAT and FQNNGV. DNA of the CDR3: TGTGCCAGCAGCTACGAGGACAGGAGTAATGAAAAACTGTTTTTT. It specifies CASSYEDRSNEKLFF.

Written as DNA, the CDR3 is TGCGCCAGCAGCTTGCCGGGGAGCTCCTACAATGAGCAGTTCTTC. Amino acids: CASSLPGSSYNEQFF. The V and J genes are TRBV5-1 and TRBJ2-1; D might be TRBD2 (5 bases). V lost 1 base to trimming and J lost 0 bases, with 8 bases between them. In germline, CDR1 is SGHRS, CDR2 YFSETQ. The CDR3 extends over 15 amino acids.

The chain is built from TRBV5-4 and TRBJ2-3; the D call may be TRBD1 or TRBD2 (5 bases each). CDR1 SGHNT and CDR2 YYREEE come from the germline V gene (reference sequence). This CDR3 contains 14 residues. Trimming removed 4 bases from V and 5 bases from J, with 14 bases in between. The CDR3 here is CASSPGRLGDTQYF. The CDR3 DNA is TGTGCCAGCAGCCCGGGGCGACTCGGAGATACGCAGTATTTT.

As concerns this clone: Germline and junction disagree at one end, which may indicate a read error. V usage is TRBV12-3 or TRBV12-4 and J usage is TRBJ1-2; D gene uncertain. The length of the CDR3 is 8 residues. CDR3 DNA sequence: TGTGCCAGCAGCCCCCGGGACTTC. Amino acids: CASSPRDF.

This clone has only one observation. The chain joins TRBV21-1 to TRBJ1-5. TRBV21-1 is listed as a pseudogene. The CDR3 is 16 residues long. This CDR3 is CASSKDRQTRNQPQHF. Written as DNA, the CDR3 is TGTGCCAGCAGCAAGGACCGCCAGACTCGCAATCAGCCCCAGCATTTT.

The chain uses TRBV6-1 and TRBJ2-2; D might be TRBD1 or TRBD2, each matching 5 bases. V lost 4 bases to trimming and J lost 0 bases, with 12 bases between them. The CDR3 runs to 16 residues. Germline V gene sequence: CDR1 MNHNS, CDR2 SASEGT. In nucleotides, the CDR3 is TGTGCCAGCAGTGTCGCCGGGACCGCGAACACCGGGGAGCTGTTTTTT. Translating gives CASSVAGTANTGELFF.

The chain uses TRBV7-3 and TRBJ2-1; TRBD1 agrees at 10 bases. V lost 3 bases and J lost 4; bases outside the gene matches: 3. The V gene's germline CDR1 is SGHTA and CDR2 FQGTGA. The CDR3 extends over 15 amino acids. Here the CDR3 reads CASSLDRGSYNEQFF. DNA for the CDR3: TGTGCCAGCAGCTTGGACAGGGGGTCATACAATGAGCAGTTCTTC.

CDR3 loop: CASSGPGTGVYGYTF. DNA of the CDR3: TGTGCCAGCAGCGGTCCCGGGACAGGGGTCTATGGCTACACCTTC. The rearrangement links TRBV5-4 to TRBJ1-2, with TRBD1 identical over 10 bases. CDR1 is SGHNT, CDR2 YYREEE, per germline (reference sequence). With 4 bases clipped from V and 4 bases from J, the junction kept 7 bases outside the gene matches. The CDR3 loop spans 15 amino acids. The full variable domain, completed using reference TRBV5-4 and TRBJ1-2, is ETGVTQSPTHLIKTRGQQVTLRCSSQSGHNTVSWYQQALGQGPQFIFQYYREEENGRGNFPPRFSGLQFPNYSSELNVNALELDDSALYLCASSGPGTGVYGYTFGSGTRLTVV.

The chain recombines TRBV9 with TRBJ2-1, with 12 bases that match TRBD2. Germline-derived CDR1 and CDR2 are SGDLS and YYNGEE. The CDR3 has 16 amino acids. Germline trimming cut 6 bases from V and 8 bases from J; bases unmatched to any gene: 12. In DNA form, the CDR3 reads TGTGCCAGCACTCCGGTAGGGACTAGCGGGTGGCATGAGCAGTTCTTC. This encodes CASTPVGTSGWHEQFF.

This rearrangement joins TRBV9 to TRBJ1-1; D gene ambiguous. The CDR3 runs 15 residues. The germline V and J ends were trimmed by 3 bases and 0 bases, with 12 bases remaining between them. Germline lookup yields CDR1 SGDLS and CDR2 YYNGEE. The CDR3 DNA sequence: TGTGCCAGCAGCGCTCAGATGACCATGAACACTGAAGCTTTCTTT. This gives the protein CASSAQMTMNTEAFF.